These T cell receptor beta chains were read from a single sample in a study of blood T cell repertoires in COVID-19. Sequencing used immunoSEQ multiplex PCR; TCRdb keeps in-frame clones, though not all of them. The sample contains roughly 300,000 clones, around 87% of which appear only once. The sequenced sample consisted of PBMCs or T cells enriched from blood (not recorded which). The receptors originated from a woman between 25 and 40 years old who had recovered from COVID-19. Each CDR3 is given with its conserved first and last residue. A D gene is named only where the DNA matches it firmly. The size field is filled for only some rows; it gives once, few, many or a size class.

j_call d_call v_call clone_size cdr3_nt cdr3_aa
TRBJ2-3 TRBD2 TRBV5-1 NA TGCGCCAGCAGCCCATCTAGCGGGGGGCTGCCAGATACGCAGTATTTT CASSPSSGGLPDTQYF
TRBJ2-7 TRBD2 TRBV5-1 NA TGCGCCAGCAGCTTGGTAGCGGGGGGCTCCTACGAGCAGTACTTC CASSLVAGGSYEQYF
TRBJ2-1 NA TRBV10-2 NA TGCGCCAGCAGTGGGACGGAGGCCTCCTACAATGAGCAGTTCTTC CASSGTEASYNEQFF
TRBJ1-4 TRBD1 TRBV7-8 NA TGTGCCAGCAGTTTCCTAGGGACAGGGGATGAAAAACTGTTTTTT CASSFLGTGDEKLFF
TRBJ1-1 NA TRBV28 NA TGTGCCAGCAGTGGACAGAACACTGAAGCTTTCTTT CASSGQNTEAFF
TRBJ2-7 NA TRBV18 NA TGTGCCAGCTCACCTTACGGAGAATACGAGCAGTACTTC CASSPYGEYEQYF
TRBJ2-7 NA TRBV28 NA TGTGCCAGCAGTCCCCATAGTTACGAGCAGTACTTC CASSPHSYEQYF
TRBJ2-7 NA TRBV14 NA TGTGCCAGCAGCCAAGAAACCGGTAGGGGCTACGAGCAGTACTTC CASSQETGRGYEQYF
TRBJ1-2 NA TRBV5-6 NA TGTGCCAGCAGCTTCGGGACACGAAGAGTTGTCTTC CASSFGTRRVVF
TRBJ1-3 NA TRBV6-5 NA TGTGCCAGCAGCCCCTCGGAGCGGACCTTTTTTTTT CASSPSERTFFF
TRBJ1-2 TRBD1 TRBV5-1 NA TGCGCCAGCAGCTTGTTTGGACAGGGGGATGGCTACACCTTC CASSLFGQGDGYTF
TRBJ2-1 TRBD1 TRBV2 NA TGTGCCAGCAGTCCTCGGACAGGGATGCAGTTCTTC CASSPRTGMQFF
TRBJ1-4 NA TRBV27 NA TGTGCCAGCAGTTCTTACAGGCCAACTAATGAAAAACTGTTTTTT CASSSYRPTNEKLFF
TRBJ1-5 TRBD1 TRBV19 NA TGTGCCAGTAGTATCGACAGGGACAGCAATCAGCCCCAGCATTTT CASSIDRDSNQPQHF
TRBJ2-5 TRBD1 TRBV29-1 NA TGCAGCGTTCCCACCAGGACAGGGCAGCAAGAGACCCAGTACTTC CSVPTRTGQQETQYF
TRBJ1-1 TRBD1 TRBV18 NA TGTGCCAGCTCACCACTAATTTCGGGACAGGGGGCCCTTCCGGAGGACACTGAAGCTTTCTTT CASSPLISGQGALPEDTEAFF
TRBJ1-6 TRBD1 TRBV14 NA TGTGCCAGCAGCCAAGACCTGCCTAGGACAGGGAATTCACCCCTCCACTTT CASSQDLPRTGNSPLHF
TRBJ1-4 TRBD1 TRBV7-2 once TGTGCCAGCAGCTTAAGAAGGGGGCCGTTGAGCCGAGGCGAAAAACTGTTTTTT CASSLRRGPLSRGEKLFF
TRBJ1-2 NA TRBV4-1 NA TGCGCCAGCAGCCAAACCCCGGGAATCCCCGATGGCTACACCTTC CASSQTPGIPDGYTF
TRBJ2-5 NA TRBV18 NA TGTGCCAGCTCACCAGCTGTCGGGCAAGAGACCCAGTACTTC CASSPAVGQETQYF
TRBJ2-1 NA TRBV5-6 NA TGTGCCAGCACCTACGGATTTCGGGATGAGCAGTTCTTC CASTYGFRDEQFF
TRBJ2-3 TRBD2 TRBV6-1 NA TGTGCCAGCAGTGAGGGAATTAGCGGGGGGCACACAGATACGCAGTATTTT CASSEGISGGHTDTQYF
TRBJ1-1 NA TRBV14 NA TGTGCCAGCAGCCAAGATTTTCGGGGAGGGAAAGCTTTCTTT CASSQDFRGGKAFF
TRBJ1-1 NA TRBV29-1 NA TGCAGCGTTGAAGGGCAGAATAATTTGAACACTGAAGCTTTCTTT CSVEGQNNLNTEAFF
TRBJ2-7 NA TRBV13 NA TGTGCCAGCAGCCCGGGGGGGGACAGCTCCTACGAGCAGTACTTC CASSPGGDSSYEQYF
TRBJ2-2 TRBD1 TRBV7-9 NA TGTGCCAGCAGAGACAGGGCGAACACCGGGGAGCTGTTTTTT CASRDRANTGELFF
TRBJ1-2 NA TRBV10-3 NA TGTGCCATCAATCCCGGCGGGATATCCCTTGGCTACACCTTC CAINPGGISLGYTF
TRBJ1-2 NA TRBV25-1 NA TGTGCCAGCAGTGCAGCGAACTATGGCTACACCTTC CASSAANYGYTF
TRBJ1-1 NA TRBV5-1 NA TGCGCCAGCAGCTTGTTGGGCAGGGATATGGGCCCGAACACTGAAGCTTTCTTT CASSLLGRDMGPNTEAFF
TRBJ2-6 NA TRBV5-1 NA TGCGCCAGCAGCTTGGGGAATGCGGTTCCTGGGGCCAACGTCCTGACTTTC CASSLGNAVPGANVLTF
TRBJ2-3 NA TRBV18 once TGTGCCAGCTCACCTAAGCAGGTTGATACGCAGTATTTT CASSPKQVDTQYF
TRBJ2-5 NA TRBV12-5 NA TGTGCTAGTGGTTTGAATTATGGTGGGGGAGGAAAAGAGACCCAGTACTTC CASGLNYGGGGKETQYF
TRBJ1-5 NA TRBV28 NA TGTGCCAGCAGAAGGACGGGGGACAATCAGCCCCAGCATTTT CASRRTGDNQPQHF
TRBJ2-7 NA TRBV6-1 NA TGTGCCAGCAGTGATTTTAGAGGGTTGGCCGAGCAGTACTTC CASSDFRGLAEQYF
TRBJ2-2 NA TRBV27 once TGTGAGGAGGGGACCGGGGAGCTGTTTTTT CEEGTGELFF
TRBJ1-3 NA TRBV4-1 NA TGCGCCAGCAGCCCCCGACAGGATTCGGCTGGAAACACCATATATTTT CASSPRQDSAGNTIYF